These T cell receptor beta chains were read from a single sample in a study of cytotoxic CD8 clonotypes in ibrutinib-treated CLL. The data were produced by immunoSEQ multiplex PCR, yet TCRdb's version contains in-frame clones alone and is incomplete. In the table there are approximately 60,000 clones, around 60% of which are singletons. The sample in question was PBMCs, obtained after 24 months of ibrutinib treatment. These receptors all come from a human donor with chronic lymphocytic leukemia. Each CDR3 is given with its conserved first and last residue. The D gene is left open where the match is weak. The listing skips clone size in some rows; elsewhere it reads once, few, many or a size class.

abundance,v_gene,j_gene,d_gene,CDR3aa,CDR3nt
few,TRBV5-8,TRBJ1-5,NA,CASSLWQTNQPQHF,TGTGCCAGCAGCTTGTGGCAGACCAATCAGCCCCAGCATTTT
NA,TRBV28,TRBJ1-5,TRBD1,CAIRRDRVQPQHF,TGTGCCATTAGAAGGGACAGGGTCCAGCCCCAGCATTTT
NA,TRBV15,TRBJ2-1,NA,CATSPGKGRSYNEQFF,TGTGCCACCAGCCCCGGTAAGGGGCGCTCCTACAATGAGCAGTTCTTC
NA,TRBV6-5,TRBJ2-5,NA,CANLLDSGETQYF,TGTGCCAACCTACTAGATTCGGGAGAGACCCAGTACTTC
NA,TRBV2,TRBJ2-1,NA,CASSEGRITYNEQFF,TGTGCCAGCAGCGAGGGACGGATCACCTACAATGAGCAGTTCTTC
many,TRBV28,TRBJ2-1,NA,CASSLGHEQFF,TGTGCCAGCAGTTTAGGCCATGAGCAGTTCTTC
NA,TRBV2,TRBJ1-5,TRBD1,CASRQGSYQPQHF,TGTGCCAGCAGACAGGGGAGTTATCAGCCCCAGCATTTT
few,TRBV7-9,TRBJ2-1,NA,CASSRGNEQFF,TGTGCCAGCAGCCGGGGGAATGAGCAGTTCTTC
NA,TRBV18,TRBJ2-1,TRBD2,CASSPASGVYNEQFF,TGTGCCAGCTCACCGGCCAGCGGGGTTTACAATGAGCAGTTCTTC
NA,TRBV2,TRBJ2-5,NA,CASTSGTAQETQYF,TGTGCCAGCACTTCGGGTACGGCCCAAGAGACCCAGTACTTC
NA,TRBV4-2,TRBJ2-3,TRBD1,CASSQDLGQGRPTDTQYF,TGTGCCAGCAGCCAAGATCTCGGACAGGGTCGCCCCACAGATACGCAGTATTTT
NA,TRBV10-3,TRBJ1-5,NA,CAISESGDAQPQHF,TGTGCCATCAGTGAGTCAGGGGACGCTCAGCCCCAGCATTTT
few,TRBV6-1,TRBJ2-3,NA,CASTRGGTDTQYF,TGTGCCAGCACTCGAGGAGGGACGGATACGCAGTATTTT
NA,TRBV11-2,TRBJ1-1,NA,CASRPTRGTEAFF,TGTGCCAGCAGGCCTACTAGAGGCACTGAAGCTTTCTTT
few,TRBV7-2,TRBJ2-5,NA,CASSNGLFVETQYF,TGTGCCAGCAGCAACGGACTATTCGTAGAGACCCAGTACTTC
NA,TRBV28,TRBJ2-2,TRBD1,CASSLGTGPAGELFF,TGTGCCAGCAGTTTAGGGACAGGGCCCGCCGGGGAGCTGTTTTTT
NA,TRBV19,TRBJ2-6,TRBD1,CASRYRDRGSGANVLTF,TGTGCCAGTAGGTACCGGGACAGGGGCTCTGGGGCCAACGTCCTGACTTTC
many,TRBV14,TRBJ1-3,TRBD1,CASSRGGTGSFSGNTIYF,TGTGCCAGCAGCCGGGGGGGGACAGGCTCGTTCTCTGGAAACACCATATATTTT
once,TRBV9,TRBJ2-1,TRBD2,CASSVQSHTGTSRNNEQFF,TGTGCCAGCAGCGTCCAGTCGCATACCGGGACTAGCAGAAACAATGAGCAGTTCTTC
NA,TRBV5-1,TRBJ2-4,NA,CASSRTALSKNIQYF,TGCGCCAGCAGCAGAACAGCGTTGTCCAAAAACATTCAGTACTTC
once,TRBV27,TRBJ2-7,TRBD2,CAAGIAGATYEQYF,TGTGCCGCGGGTATTGCGGGAGCAACCTACGAGCAGTACTTC
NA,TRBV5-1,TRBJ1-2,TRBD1,CASSLGWRDSYGYTF,TGCGCCAGCAGCTTAGGTTGGAGGGACAGCTATGGCTACACCTTC
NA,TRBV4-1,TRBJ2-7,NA,CASSLLSRPYEQYF,TGCGCCAGCAGCCTCCTTAGTAGGCCCTACGAGCAGTACTTC
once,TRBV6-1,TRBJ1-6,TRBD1,CASRNNRGSPLHF,TGTGCCAGCAGAAATAACAGGGGATCACCCCTCCACTTT
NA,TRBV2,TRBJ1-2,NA,CASSYGTFKAGGYTF,TGTGCCAGCAGTTACGGGACTTTTAAGGCTGGCGGCTACACCTTC
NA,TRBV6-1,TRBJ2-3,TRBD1,CASSTGQGEADTQYF,TGTGCCAGCAGCACGGGACAGGGAGAGGCAGATACGCAGTATTTT
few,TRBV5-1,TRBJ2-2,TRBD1,CASSLWTGDTGELFF,TGCGCCAGCAGCTTGTGGACAGGGGACACCGGGGAGCTGTTTTTT
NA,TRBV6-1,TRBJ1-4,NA,CASSMLRGLGEKLFF,TGTGCCAGCAGTATGTTGAGGGGTCTAGGTGAAAAACTGTTTTTT
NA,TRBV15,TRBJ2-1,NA,CATSKGSEQFF,TGTGCCACCAGCAAAGGGAGTGAGCAGTTCTTC
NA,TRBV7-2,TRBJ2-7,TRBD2,CASSPGTSGSHWWVYEQYF,TGTGCCAGCAGCCCCGGGACTAGCGGGAGTCATTGGTGGGTGTACGAGCAGTACTTC
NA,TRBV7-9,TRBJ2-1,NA,CASSLRIWGNEQFF,TGTGCCAGCAGCTTACGCATATGGGGGAATGAGCAGTTCTTC
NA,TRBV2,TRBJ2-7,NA,CASQGARDGQYF,TGTGCCAGCCAAGGGGCCCGGGACGGGCAGTACTTC
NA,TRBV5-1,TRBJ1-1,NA,CASSKSAGTEAFF,TGCGCCAGCAGTAAGTCTGCTGGCACTGAAGCTTTCTTT
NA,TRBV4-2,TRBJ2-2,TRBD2,CASSYPGGTGELFF,TGTGCCAGCAGCTATCCGGGAGGAACCGGGGAGCTGTTTTTT
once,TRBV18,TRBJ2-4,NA,CASSPPSGTAKNIQYF,TGTGCCAGCTCACCACCAAGTGGGACGGCCAAAAACATTCAGTACTTC
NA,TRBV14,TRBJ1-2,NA,CASSQGSAANYGYTF,TGTGCCAGCAGCCAGGGATCGGCCGCTAACTATGGCTACACCTTC
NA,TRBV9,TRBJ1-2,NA,CASSVTGQGYGYTF,TGTGCCAGCAGCGTAACTGGGCAAGGGTATGGCTACACCTTC
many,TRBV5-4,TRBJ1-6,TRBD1,CASSRDRVSPLHF,TGTGCCAGCAGCAGGGACAGGGTTTCACCCCTCCACTTT
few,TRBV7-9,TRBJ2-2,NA,CASKGDVTGELFF,TGTGCCAGCAAGGGTGACGTCACCGGGGAGCTGTTTTTT
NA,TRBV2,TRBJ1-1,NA,CASSEAGGLRRAFF,TGTGCCAGCAGTGAAGCTGGGGGGCTAAGGCGAGCTTTCTTT
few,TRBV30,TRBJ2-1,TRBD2,CAWSAGLAPNEQFF,TGTGCCTGGAGTGCGGGACTAGCCCCCAATGAGCAGTTCTTC